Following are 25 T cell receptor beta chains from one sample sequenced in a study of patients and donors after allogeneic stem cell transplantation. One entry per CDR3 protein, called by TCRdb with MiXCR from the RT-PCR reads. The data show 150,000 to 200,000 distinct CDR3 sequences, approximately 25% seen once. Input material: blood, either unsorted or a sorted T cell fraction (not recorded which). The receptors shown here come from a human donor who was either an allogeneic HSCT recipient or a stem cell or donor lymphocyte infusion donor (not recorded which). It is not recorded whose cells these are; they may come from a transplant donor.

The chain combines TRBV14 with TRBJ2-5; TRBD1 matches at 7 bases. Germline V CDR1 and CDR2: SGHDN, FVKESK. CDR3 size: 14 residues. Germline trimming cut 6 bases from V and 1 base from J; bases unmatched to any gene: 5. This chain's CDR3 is CASSRQGSQETQYF. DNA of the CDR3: TGTGCCAGCAGTCGACAGGGAAGCCAAGAGACCCAGTACTTC.

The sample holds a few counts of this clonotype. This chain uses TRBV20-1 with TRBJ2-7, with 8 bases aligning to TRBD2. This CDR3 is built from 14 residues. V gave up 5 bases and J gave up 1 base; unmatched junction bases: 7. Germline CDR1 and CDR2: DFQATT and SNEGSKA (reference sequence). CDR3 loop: CSALRLASSYEQYF. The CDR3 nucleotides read TGCAGTGCTTTAAGACTAGCGAGTTCCTACGAGCAGTACTTC.

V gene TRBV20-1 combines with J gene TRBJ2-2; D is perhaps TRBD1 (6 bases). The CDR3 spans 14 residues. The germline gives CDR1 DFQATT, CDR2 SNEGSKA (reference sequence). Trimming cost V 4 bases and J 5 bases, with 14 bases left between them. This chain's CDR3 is CSATPFGQTGELFF. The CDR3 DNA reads TGCAGTGCTACCCCGTTTGGACAGACCGGGGAGCTGTTTTTT.

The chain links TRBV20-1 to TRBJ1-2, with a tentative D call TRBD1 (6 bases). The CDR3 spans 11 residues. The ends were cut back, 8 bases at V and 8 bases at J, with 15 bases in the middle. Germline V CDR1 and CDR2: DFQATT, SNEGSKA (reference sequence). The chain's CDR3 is CSTGKLRGYTF. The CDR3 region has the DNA TGCAGTACAGGGAAGCTCCGCGGCTACACCTTC.

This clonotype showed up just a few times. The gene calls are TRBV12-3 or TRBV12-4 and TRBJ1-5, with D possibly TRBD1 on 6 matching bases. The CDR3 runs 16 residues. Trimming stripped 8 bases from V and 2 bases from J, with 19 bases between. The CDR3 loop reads CASATTGPSGNQPQHF. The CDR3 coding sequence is TGTGCCAGCGCCACCACAGGGCCTAGTGGCAATCAGCCCCAGCATTTT.

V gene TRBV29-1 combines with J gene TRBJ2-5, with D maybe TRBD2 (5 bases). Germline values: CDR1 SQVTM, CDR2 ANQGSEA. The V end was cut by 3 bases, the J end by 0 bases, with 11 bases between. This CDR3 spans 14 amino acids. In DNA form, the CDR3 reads TGCAGCGTTGACGCCACGGACTACCAAGAGACCCAGTACTTC. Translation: CSVDATDYQETQYF.

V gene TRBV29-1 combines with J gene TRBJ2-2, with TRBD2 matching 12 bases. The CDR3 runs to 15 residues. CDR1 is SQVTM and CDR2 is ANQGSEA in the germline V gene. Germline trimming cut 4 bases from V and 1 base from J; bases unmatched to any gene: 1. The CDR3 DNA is TGCAGCGTTGTACTAGCGGGAGGGAACACCGGGGAGCTGTTTTTT. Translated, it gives CSVVLAGGNTGELFF.

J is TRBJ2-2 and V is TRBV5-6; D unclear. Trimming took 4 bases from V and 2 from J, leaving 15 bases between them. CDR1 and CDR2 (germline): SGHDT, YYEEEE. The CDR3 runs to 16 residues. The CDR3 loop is CASSPGRPGNTGELFF. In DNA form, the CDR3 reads TGTGCCAGCAGCCCGGGCCGTCCAGGCAACACCGGGGAGCTGTTTTTT.

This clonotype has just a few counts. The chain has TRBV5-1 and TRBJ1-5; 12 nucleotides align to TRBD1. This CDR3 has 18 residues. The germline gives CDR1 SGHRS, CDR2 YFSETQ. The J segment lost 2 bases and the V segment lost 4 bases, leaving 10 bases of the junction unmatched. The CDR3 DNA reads TGCGCCAGCAGCCCTGGGGGGACAGGGGGCGCGGGCAATCAGCCCCAGCATTTT. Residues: CASSPGGTGGAGNQPQHF. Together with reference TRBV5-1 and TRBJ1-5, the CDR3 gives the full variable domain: KAGVTQTPRYLIKTRGQQVTLSCSPISGHRSVSWYQQTPGQGLQFLFEYFSETQRNKGNFPGRFSGRQFSNSRSEMNVSTLELGDSALYLCASSPGGTGGAGNQPQHFGDGTRLSIL.

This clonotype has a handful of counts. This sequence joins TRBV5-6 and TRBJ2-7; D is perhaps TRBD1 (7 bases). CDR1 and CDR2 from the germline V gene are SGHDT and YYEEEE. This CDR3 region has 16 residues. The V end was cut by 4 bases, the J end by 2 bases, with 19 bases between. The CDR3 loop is CASSRIGGTVTYEQYF. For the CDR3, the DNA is TGTGCCAGCAGCCGAATTGGCGGGACAGTGACCTACGAGCAGTACTTC.

In nucleotides, the CDR3 is TGCAGCGAGACACAGGGGAACACTGAAGCTTTCTTT. This gives the protein CSETQGNTEAFF. The chain combines TRBV29-1 with TRBJ1-1; D might be TRBD1 (6 bases). This CDR3 spans 12 amino acids. CDR1 SQVTM and CDR2 ANQGSEA come from the germline V gene. Deletions cut 7 bases from V and 1 base from J, with 10 bases between.

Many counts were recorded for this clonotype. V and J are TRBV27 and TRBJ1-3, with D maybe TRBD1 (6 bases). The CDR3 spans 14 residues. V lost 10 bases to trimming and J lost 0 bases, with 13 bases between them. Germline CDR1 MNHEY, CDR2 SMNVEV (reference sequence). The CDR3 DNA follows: TGTGCCACGCGGGGGCAGGGCTCTGGAAACACCATATATTTT. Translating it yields CATRGQGSGNTIYF.

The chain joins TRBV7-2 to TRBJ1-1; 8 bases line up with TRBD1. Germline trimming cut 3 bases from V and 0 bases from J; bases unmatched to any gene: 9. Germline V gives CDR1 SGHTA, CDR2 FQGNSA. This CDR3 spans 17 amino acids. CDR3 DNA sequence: TGTGCCAGCAGCTTTCCGCCGGACAGGGCTTTGAACACTGAAGCTTTCTTT. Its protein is CASSFPPDRALNTEAFF.

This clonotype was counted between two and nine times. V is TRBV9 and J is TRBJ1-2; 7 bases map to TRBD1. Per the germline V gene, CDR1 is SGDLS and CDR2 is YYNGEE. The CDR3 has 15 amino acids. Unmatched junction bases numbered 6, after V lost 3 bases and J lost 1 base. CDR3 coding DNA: TGTGCCAGCAGCGAGGGGGCTAGGGATAACTATGGCTACACCTTC. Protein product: CASSEGARDNYGYTF.

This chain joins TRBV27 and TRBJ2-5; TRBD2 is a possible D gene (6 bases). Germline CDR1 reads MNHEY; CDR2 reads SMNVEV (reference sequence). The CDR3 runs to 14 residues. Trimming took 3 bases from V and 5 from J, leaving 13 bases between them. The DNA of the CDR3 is TGTGCCAGCAGTTTTCTGGGGGGATGGGAGACCCAGTACTTC. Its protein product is CASSFLGGWETQYF.

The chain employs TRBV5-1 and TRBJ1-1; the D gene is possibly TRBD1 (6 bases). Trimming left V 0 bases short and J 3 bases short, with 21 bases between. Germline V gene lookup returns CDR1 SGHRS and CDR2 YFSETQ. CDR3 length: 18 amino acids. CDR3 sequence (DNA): TGCGCCAGCAGCTTGGAAGTATTGGGGCTCCCAGGGGACACTGAAGCTTTCTTT. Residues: CASSLEVLGLPGDTEAFF.

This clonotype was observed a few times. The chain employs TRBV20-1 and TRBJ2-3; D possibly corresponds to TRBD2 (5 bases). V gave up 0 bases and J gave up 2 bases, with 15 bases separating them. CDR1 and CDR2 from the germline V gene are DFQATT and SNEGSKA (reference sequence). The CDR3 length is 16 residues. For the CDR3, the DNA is TGCAGTGCTAGAGATCGTTTAGGGAGATACACAGATACGCAGTATTTT. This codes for CSARDRLGRYTDTQYF.

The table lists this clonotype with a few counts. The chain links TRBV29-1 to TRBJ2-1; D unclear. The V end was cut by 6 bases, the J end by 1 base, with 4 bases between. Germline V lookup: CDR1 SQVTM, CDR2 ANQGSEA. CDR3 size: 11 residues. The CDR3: CSVLSYNEQFF. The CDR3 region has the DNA TGCAGCGTGCTTTCCTACAATGAGCAGTTCTTC.

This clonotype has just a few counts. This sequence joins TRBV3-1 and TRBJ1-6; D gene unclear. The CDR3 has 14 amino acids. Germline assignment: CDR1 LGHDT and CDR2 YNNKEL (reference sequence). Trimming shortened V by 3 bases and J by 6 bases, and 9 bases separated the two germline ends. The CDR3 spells CASSQGWGNSPLHF. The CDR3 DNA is TGTGCCAGCAGCCAGGGGTGGGGTAATTCACCCCTCCACTTT.

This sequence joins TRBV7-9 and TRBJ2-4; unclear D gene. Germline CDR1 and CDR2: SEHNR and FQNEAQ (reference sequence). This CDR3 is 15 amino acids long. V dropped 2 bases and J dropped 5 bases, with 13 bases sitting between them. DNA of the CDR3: TGTGCCAGCAGCTTAAGTGACACCCTTCAAAACATTCAGTACTTC. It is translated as CASSLSDTLQNIQYF.

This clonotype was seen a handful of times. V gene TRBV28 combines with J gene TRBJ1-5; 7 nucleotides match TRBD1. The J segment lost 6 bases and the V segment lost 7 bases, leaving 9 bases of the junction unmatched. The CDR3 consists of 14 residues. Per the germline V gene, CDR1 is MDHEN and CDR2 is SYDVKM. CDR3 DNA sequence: TGTGCCAGCACCAACAGGGGAAAAGTTCAGCCCCAGCATTTT. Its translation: CASTNRGKVQPQHF.

The CDR3 DNA sequence: TGTGCCAGCAGCGTAGTCCCAGGGGATACATACGAGCAGTACTTC. Its translation is CASSVVPGDTYEQYF. The rearrangement joins TRBV9 to TRBJ2-7; D is possibly TRBD1 (6 bases). Between the trimmed V and J ends, which lost 0 bases and 4 bases, there was a span of 14 bases. Germline V gene sequence: CDR1 SGDLS, CDR2 YYNGEE. This CDR3 has 15 amino acids.

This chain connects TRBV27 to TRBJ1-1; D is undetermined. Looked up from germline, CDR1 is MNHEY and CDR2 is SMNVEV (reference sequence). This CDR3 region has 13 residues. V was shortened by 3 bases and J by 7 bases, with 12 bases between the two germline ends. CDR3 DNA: TGTGCCAGCAGTTTTTATTTGGAGGGTGAAGCTTTCTTT. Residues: CASSFYLEGEAFF.

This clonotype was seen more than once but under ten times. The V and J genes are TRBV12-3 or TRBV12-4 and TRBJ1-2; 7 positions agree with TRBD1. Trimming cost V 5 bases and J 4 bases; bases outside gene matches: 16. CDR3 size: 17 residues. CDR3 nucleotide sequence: TGTGCCAGCAGTCCAGGGACAGTTTACGGCTGGGTCTATGGCTACACCTTC. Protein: CASSPGTVYGWVYGYTF.

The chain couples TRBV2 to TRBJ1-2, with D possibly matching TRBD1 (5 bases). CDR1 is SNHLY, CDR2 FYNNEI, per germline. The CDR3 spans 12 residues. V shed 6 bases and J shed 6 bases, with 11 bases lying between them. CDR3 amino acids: CASRPGADGYTF. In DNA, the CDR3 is TGTGCCAGCAGACCCGGGGCGGATGGCTACACCTTC. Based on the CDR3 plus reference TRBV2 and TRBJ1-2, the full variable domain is EPEVTQTPSHQVTQMGQEVILRCVPISNHLYFYWYRQILGQKVEFLVSFYNNEISEKSEIFDDQFSVERPDGSNFTLKIRSTKLEDSAMYFCASRPGADGYTFGSGTRLTVV.